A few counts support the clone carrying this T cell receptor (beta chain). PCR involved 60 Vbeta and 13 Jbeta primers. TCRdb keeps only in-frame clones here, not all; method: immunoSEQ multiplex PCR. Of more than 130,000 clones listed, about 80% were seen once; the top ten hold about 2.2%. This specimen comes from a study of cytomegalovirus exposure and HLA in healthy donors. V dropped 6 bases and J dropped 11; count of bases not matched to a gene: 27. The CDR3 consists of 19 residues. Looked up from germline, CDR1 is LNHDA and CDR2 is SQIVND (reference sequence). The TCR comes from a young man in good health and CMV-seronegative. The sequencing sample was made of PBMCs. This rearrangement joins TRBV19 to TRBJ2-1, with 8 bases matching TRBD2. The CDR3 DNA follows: TGTGCCAGTAGCCCCACTCCTATGGGACGGGGGGGGCCCATTAGGCAGCAGTTCTTC. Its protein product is CASSPTPMGRGGPIRQQFF.